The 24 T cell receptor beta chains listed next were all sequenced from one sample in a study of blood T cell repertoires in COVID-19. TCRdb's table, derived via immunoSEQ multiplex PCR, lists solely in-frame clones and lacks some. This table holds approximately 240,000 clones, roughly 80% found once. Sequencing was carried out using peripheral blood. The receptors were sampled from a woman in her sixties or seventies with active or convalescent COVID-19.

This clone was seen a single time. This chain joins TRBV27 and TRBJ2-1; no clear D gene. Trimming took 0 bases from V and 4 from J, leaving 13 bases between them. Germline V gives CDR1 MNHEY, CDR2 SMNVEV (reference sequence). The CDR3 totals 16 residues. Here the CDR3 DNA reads TGTGCCAGCAGTTTATCGGCCCCAAGATATTACAATGAGCAGTTCTTC. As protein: CASSLSAPRYYNEQFF.

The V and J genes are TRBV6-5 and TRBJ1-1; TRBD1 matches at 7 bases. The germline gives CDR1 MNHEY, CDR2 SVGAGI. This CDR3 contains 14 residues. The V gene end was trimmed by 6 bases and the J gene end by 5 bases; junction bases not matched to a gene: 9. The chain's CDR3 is CASRIRQGWTEAFF. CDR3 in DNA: TGTGCCAGCAGGATCCGACAGGGATGGACTGAAGCTTTCTTT.

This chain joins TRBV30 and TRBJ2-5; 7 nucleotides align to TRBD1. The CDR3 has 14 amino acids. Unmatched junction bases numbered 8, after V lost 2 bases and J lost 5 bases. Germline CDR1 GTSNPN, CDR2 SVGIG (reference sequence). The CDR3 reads CAWSYGTVSETQYF. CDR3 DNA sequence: TGTGCCTGGAGTTACGGGACAGTGAGTGAGACCCAGTACTTC.

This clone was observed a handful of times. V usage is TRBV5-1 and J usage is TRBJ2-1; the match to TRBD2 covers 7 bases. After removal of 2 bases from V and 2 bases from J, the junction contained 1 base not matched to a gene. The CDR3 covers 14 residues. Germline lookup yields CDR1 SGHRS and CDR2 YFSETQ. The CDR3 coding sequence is TGCGCCAGCAGCTTTGGACTAGCCTACAATGAGCAGTTCTTC. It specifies CASSFGLAYNEQFF.

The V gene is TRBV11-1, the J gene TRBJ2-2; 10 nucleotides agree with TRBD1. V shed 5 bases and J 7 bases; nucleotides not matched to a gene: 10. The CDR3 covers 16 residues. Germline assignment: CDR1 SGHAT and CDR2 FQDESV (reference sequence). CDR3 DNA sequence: TGTGCCAGCAGCCTCCTGACAGGGGGCGCAGGCGGGGAGCTGTTTTTT. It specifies CASSLLTGGAGGELFF.

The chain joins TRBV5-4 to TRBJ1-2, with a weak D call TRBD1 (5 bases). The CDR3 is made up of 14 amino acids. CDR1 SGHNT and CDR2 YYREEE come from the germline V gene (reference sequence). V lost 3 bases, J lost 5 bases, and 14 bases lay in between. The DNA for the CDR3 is TGTGCCAGCAGCTCTAAGGAGCCAGGGTATGGCTACACCTTC. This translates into CASSSKEPGYGYTF.

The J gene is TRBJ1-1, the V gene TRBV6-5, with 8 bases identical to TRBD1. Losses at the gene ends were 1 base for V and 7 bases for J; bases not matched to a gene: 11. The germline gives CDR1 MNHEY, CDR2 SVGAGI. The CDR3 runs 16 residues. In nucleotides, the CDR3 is TGTGCCAGCAGTTACTTAACAGGGGGGCCGATGTATGAAGCTTTCTTT. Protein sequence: CASSYLTGGPMYEAFF.

CDR3 DNA: TGTGCCAGTAGTATGCAACAGGGGGTTCAGCCCCAGCATTTT. This encodes CASSMQQGVQPQHF. The chain has TRBV19 and TRBJ1-5; TRBD1 matches 8 bases. The CDR3 runs to 14 residues. The germline CDR1 and CDR2 sequences are LNHDA and SQIVND (reference sequence). The trim removed 3 bases at V and 6 bases at J, leaving 4 bases unmatched.

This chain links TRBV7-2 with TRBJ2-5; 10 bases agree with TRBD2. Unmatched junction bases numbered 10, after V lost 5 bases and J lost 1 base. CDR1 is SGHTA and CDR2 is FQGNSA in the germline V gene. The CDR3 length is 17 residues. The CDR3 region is CASSRPRTSGSQETQYF. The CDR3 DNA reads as TGTGCCAGCAGCCGTCCGAGGACTAGCGGATCCCAAGAGACCCAGTACTTC.

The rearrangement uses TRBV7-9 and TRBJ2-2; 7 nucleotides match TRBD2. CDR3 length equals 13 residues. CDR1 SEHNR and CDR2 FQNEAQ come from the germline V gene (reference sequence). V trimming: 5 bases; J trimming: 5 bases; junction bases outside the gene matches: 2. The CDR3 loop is CASSQLATGELFF. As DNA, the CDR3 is TGTGCCAGCAGCCAACTAGCGACCGGGGAGCTGTTTTTT.

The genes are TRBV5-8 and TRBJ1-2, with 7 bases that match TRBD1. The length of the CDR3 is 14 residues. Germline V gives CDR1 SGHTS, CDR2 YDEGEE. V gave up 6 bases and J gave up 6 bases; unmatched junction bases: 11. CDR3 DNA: TGTGCCAGCAATTCAGGAGGGACAGCGGATGGCTACACCTTC. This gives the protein CASNSGGTADGYTF. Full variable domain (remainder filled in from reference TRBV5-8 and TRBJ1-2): EAGVTQSPTHLIKTRGQQATLRCSPISGHTSVYWYQQALGLGLQFLLWYDEGEERNRGNFPPRFSGRQFPNYSSELNVNALELEDSALYLCASNSGGTADGYTFGSGTRLTVV.

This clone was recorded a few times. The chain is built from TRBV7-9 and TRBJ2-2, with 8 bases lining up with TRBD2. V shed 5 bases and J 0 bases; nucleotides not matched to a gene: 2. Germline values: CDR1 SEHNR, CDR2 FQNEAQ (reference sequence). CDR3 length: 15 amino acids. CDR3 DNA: TGTGCCAGCAGCGGAGCGGGGGCGAACACCGGGGAGCTGTTTTTT. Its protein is CASSGAGANTGELFF.

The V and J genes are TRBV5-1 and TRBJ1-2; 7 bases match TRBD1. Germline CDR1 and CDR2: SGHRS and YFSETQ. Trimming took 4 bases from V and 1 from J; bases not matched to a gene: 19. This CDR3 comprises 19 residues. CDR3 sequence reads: CASSLNPQAGTAFNYGYTF. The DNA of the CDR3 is TGCGCCAGCAGCCTAAACCCACAGGCCGGGACAGCCTTTAACTATGGCTACACCTTC.

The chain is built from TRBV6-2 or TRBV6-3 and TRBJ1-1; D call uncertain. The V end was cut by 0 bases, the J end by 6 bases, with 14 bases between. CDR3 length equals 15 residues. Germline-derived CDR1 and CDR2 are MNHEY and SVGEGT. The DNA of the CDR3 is TGTGCCAGCAGTTACTCGCGAAGTACCTTTGCTGAAGCTTTCTTT. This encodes CASSYSRSTFAEAFF.

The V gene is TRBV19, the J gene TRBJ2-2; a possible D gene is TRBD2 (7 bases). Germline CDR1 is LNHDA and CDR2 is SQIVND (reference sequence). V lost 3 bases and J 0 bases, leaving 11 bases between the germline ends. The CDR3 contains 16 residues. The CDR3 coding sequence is TGTGCCAGTAGTATGAGGGGGGGTGCGAACACCGGGGAGCTGTTTTTT. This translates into CASSMRGGANTGELFF.

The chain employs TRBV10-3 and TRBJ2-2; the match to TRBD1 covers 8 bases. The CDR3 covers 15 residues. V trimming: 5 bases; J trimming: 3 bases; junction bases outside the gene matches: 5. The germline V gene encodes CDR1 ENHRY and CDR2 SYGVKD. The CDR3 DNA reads TGTGCCATCAGTAAACAGGGGGAGTACACCGGGGAGCTGTTTTTT. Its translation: CAISKQGEYTGELFF.

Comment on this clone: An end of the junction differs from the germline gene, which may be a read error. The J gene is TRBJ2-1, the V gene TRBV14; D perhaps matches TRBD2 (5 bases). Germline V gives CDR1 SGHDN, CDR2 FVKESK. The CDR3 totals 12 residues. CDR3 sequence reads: CASGQRYNEQFF. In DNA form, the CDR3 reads TGTGCCAGCGGCCAGCGGTACAATGAGCAGTTCTTC.

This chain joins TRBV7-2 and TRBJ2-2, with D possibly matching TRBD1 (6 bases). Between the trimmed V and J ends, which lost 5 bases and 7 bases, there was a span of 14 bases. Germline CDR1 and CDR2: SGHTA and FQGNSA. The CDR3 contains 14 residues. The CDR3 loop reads CASSTRTVGGELFF. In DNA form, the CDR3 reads TGTGCCAGCAGCACTCGGACAGTTGGCGGGGAGCTGTTTTTT. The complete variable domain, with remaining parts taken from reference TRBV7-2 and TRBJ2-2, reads GAGVSQSPSNKVTEKGKDVELRCDPISGHTALYWYRQSLGQGLEFLIYFQGNSAPDKSGLPSDRFSAERTGGSVSTLTIQRTQQEDSAVYLCASSTRTVGGELFFGEGSRLTVL.

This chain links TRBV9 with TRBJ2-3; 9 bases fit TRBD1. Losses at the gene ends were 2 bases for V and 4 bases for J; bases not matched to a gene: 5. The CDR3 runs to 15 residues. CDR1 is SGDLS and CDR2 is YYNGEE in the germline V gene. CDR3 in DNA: TGTGCCAGCAGCGTTGGACAGGGGTTAGCAGATACGCAGTATTTT. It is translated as CASSVGQGLADTQYF.

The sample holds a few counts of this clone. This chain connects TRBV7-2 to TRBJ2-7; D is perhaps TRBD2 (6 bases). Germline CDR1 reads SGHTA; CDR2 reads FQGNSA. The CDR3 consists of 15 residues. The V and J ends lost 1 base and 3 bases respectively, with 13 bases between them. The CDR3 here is CASSLETSRIYEQYF. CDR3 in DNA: TGTGCCAGCAGCTTAGAAACTAGCAGAATCTACGAGCAGTACTTC.

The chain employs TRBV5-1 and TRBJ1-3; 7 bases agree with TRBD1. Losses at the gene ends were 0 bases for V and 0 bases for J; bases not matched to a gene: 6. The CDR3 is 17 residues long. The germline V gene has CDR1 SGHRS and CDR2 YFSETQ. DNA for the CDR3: TGCGCCAGCAGCTTGGAAGCAGGGGGTCACTCTGGAAACACCATATATTTT. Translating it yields CASSLEAGGHSGNTIYF.

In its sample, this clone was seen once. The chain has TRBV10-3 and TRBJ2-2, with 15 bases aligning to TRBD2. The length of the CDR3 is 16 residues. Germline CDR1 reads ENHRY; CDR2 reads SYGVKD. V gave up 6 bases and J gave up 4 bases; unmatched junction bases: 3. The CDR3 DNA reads TGTGCCATCAGCCGGACTAGCGGGGGGGCCACCGGGGAGCTGTTTTTT. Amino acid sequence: CAISRTSGGATGELFF.

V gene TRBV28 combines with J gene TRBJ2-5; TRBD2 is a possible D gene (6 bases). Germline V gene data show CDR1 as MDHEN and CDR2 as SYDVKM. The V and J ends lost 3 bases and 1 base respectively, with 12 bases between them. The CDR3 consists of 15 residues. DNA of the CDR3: TGTGCCAGCAGTTTCGTCGGAGGGGTCCAAGAGACCCAGTACTTC. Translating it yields CASSFVGGVQETQYF.

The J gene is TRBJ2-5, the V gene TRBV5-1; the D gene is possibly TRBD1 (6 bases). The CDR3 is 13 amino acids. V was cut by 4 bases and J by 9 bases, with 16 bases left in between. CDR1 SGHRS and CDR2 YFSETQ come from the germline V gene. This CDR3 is CASSTQGEGAQYF. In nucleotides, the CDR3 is TGCGCCAGCAGCACGCAGGGAGAGGGGGCCCAGTACTTC.